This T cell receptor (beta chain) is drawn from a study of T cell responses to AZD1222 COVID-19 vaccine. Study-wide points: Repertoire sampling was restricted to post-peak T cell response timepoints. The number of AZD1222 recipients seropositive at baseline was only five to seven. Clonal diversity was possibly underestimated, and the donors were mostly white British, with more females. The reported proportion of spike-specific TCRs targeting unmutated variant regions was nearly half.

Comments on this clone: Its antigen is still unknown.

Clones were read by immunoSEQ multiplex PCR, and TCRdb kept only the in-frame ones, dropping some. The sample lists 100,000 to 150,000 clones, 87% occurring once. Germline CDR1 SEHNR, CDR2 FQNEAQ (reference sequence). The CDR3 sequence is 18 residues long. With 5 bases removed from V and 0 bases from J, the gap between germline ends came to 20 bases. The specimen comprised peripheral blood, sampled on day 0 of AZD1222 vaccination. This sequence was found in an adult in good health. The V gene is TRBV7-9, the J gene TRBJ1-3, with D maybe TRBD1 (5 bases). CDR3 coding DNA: TGTGCCAGCAGCCTGCGGGACGGTGAATTAAGCTCTGGAAACACCATATATTTT. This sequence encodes CASSLRDGELSSGNTIYF.